The T cell receptor beta chain under discussion was sequenced for a study of shared clonotypes between healthy human individuals. The study's findings and limits: Non-shared clonotypes showed lower generation probabilities than clonotypes common to all four donors.

V lost 6 bases to trimming and J lost 5 bases; unmatched junction nucleotides: 1. From germline, CDR1 is SNHLY and CDR2 FYNNEI. The CDR3 length is 13 residues. The table came from immunoSEQ multiplex PCR; TCRdb's copy has only in-frame clones and leaves some out. The table shows hundreds of thousands of clones, with 74% occurring only once. Notes on this clone: No antigen is known for it. The sample holds other DNA sequences that translate to the same CDR3.

The clonotype originates from a woman aged 25 to 39 in good health. Sequenced: memory CD4+ T cells sorted from blood. Described subset: CD45RA-negative fraction. This chain connects TRBV2 to TRBJ2-1; 10 bases are a match to TRBD1. CDR3 sequence (DNA): TGTGCCAGCAGCGGACAGGGGGACAATGAGCAGTTCTTC. It yields the protein CASSGQGDNEQFF.